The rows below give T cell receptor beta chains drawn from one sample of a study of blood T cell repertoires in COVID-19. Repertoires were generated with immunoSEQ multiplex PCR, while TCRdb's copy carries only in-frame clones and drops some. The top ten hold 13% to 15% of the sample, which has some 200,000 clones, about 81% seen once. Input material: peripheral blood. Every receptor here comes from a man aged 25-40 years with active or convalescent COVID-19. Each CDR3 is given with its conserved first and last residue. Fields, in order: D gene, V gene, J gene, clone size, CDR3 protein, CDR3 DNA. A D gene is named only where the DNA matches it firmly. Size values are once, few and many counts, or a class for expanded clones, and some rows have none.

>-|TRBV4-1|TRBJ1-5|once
CASSQDSSNQPQHF
TGCGCCAGCAGCCAGGACAGTAGCAATCAGCCCCAGCATTTT
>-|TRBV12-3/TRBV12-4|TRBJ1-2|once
CASSLQGQGYTF
TGTGCCAGCAGCCTGCAGGGGCAGGGCTACACCTTC
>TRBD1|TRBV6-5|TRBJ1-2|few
CASSPMGQGAGYTF
TGTGCCAGCAGTCCCATGGGACAGGGGGCTGGCTACACCTTC
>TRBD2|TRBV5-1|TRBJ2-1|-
CASSSLLAGPDNEQFF
TGCGCCAGCAGCTCGCTGCTAGCGGGGCCCGACAATGAGCAGTTCTTC
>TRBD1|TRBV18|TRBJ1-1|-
CASSHTGDRRNTEAFF
TGTGCCAGCTCACATACTGGGGACAGGAGGAACACTGAAGCTTTCTTT
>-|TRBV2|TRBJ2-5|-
CASIAGSNRIQETQYF
TGTGCCAGCATTGCAGGGTCGAATAGAATCCAAGAGACCCAGTACTTC
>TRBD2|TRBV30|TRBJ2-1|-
CAWSVVRVAGGSVRNNEQFF
TGTGCCTGGAGTGTAGTAAGGGTAGCGGGGGGTTCGGTGCGGAACAATGAGCAGTTCTTC
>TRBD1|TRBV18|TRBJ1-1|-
CASSPLDRGRDTEAFF
TGTGCCAGCTCACCGCTCGACAGGGGGCGAGACACTGAAGCTTTCTTT
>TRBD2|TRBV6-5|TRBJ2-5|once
CASSYLVAGDQETQYF
TGTGCCAGCAGTTACTTGGTAGCGGGGGATCAAGAGACCCAGTACTTC
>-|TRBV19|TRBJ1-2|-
CAIPQGPYGYTF
TGTGCCATACCCCAGGGGCCCTATGGCTACACCTTC
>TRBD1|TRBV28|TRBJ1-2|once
CASSSGRQGAGGYTF
TGTGCCAGCAGTTCCGGACGACAGGGGGCGGGTGGCTACACCTTC
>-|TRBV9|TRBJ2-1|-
CASSPPTSSTYNEQFF
TGTGCCAGCAGCCCCCCGACTAGTAGCACCTACAATGAGCAGTTCTTC
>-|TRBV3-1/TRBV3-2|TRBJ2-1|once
CASSPPGLLDNEQFF
TGTGCCAGCAGCCCCCCAGGGCTTCTGGACAATGAGCAGTTCTTC
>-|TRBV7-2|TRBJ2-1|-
CASSLPGYEQFF
TGTGCCAGCAGCTTACCGGGGTACGAGCAGTTCTTC
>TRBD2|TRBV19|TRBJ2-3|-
CASSIGLAGPDTQYF
TGTGCCAGTAGTATAGGCCTAGCGGGACCAGATACGCAGTATTTT